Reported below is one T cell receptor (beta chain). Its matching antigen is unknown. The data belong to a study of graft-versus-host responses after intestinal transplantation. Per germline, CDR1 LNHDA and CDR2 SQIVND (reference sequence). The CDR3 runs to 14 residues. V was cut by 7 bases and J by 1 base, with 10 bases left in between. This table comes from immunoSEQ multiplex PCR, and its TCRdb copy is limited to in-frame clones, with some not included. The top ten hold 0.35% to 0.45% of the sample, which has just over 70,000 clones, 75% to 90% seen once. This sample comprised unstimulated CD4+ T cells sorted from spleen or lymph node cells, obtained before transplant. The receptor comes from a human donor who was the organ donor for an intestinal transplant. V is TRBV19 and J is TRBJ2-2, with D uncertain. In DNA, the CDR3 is TGTGCCAGTAAGATGGGCCGGAACACCGGGGAGCTGTTTTTT. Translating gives CASKMGRNTGELFF.